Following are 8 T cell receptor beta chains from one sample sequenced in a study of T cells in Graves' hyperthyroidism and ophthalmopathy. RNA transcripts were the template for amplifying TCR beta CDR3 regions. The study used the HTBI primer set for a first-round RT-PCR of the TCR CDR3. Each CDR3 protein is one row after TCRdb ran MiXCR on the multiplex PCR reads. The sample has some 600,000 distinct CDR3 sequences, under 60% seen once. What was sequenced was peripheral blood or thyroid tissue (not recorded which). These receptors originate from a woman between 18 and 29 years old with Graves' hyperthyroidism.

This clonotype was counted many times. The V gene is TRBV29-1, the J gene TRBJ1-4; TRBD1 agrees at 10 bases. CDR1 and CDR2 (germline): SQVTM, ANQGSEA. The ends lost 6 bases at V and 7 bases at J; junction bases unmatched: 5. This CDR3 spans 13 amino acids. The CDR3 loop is CSVGQGVGEKLFF. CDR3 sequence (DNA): TGCAGCGTAGGACAGGGGGTCGGTGAAAAACTGTTTTTT.

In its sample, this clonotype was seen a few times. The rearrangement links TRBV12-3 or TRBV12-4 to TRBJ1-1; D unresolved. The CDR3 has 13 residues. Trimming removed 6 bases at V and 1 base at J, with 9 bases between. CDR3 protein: CASRRPGNTEAFF. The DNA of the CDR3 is TGTGCCAGCAGGCGGCCCGGGAACACTGAAGCTTTCTTT.

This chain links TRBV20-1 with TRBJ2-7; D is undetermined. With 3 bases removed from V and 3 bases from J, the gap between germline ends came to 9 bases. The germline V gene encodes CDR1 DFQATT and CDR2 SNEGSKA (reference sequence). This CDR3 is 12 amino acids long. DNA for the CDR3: TGCAGTGCTAGGTACAGCGTCTACGAGCAGTACTTC. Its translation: CSARYSVYEQYF.

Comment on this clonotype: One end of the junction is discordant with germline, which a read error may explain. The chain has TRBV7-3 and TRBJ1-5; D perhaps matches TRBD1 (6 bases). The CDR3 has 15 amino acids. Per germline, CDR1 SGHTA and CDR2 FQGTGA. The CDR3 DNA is TGCGCCAGCAGCCAAGGCCAGGGGCTGGTTCAGCCCCAGCATTTT. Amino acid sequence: CASSQGQGLVQPQHF.

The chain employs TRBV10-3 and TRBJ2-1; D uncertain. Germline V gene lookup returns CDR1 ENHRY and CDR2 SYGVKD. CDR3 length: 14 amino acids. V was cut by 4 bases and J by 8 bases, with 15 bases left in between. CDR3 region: CAISGPIEADEQFF. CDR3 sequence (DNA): TGTGCCATCAGTGGGCCCATCGAAGCCGATGAGCAGTTCTTC.

The CDR3 bases are TGTGCCAGCAGTGCAAGGGATCTACCAACCAGGGAGACCCAGTACTTC. It codes for CASSARDLPTRETQYF. The gene calls are TRBV2 and TRBJ2-5; no clear D gene. Germline V gene lookup returns CDR1 SNHLY and CDR2 FYNNEI. Trimming left V 4 bases short and J 5 bases short, with 20 bases between. The CDR3 runs 16 residues. Full variable domain (missing parts from reference TRBV2 and TRBJ2-5): EPEVTQTPSHQVTQMGQEVILRCVPISNHLYFYWYRQILGQKVEFLVSFYNNEISEKSEIFDDQFSVERPDGSNFTLKIRSTKLEDSAMYFCASSARDLPTRETQYFGPGTRLLVL.

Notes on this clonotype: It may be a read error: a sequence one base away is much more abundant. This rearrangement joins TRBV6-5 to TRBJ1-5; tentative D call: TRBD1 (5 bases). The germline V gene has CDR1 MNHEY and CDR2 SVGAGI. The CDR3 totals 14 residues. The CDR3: CAGSYARDQRAQHF. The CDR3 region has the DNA TGTGCCGGCAGTTACGCCAGGGACCAGAGGGCCCAGCATTTT.

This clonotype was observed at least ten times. CDR3 sequence (DNA): TGTGCCACCAGCACCGACACATACATTCGAGACTATGGCTACACCTTC. Amino acids: CATSTDTYIRDYGYTF. The chain carries TRBV15 and TRBJ1-2, with no clear D. The CDR3 is 16 residues long. Trimming shortened V by 4 bases and J by 3 bases, and 18 bases separated the two germline ends. Germline values: CDR1 LNHNV, CDR2 YYDKDF (reference sequence).